Listed here is a single T cell receptor (beta chain). Sorting defined naive CD8 T cells as CD8+CD4-CCR7+CD45RA+. This specimen comes from a study of molecular identifiers for immune sequencing clone quantification. TCRdb reanalysed the PCR reads using MiXCR and keeps one entry per CDR3 protein. The profile covers under 600,000 distinct CDR3 sequences, with roughly 25% appearing a single time and 0.7% to 0.9% taken by the ten largest. This CDR3 contains 15 residues. Trimming at V came to 0 bases and at J to 1 base, leaving 4 bases not matched to a gene. Germline loops: CDR1 DFQATT, CDR2 SNEGSKA (reference sequence).

The rearrangement links TRBV20-1 to TRBJ2-7; TRBD2 aligns across 9 bases. This clonotype was obtained from a human donor in good health. Some libraries in this study had Jurkat cell RNA spiked in. Sequencing used naive CD8+ T cells from blood, with Jurkat cell RNA spiked in. Regarding subset: FACS-sorted CD8+CD4-CCR7+CD45RA+ naive T cells. The CDR3 sequence is CSARDSSGASYEQYF. CDR3 in DNA: TGCAGTGCTAGAGATTCTAGCGGGGCTTCCTACGAGCAGTACTTC.